These 10 T cell receptor beta chains originate from one sample sequenced in a study of regulatory T cells in long-lasting Graves disease. The sample's time point: newly diagnosed GD, antithyroid drugs for less than 3 months. From PBMCs, RNA was extracted and then used to make the TCR library. For TCR beta, libraries came from iRepertoire HTBI primers and Arm-PCR of CDR3 regions. Each CDR3 protein is one row after TCRdb ran MiXCR on the multiplex PCR reads. The repertoire includes roughly 420,000 distinct CDR3 sequences, around a sixth of them detected once, and about 20% sits in the top ten. The material sequenced was peripheral blood mononuclear cells (PBMCs), taken at new diagnosis, from a patient treated with antithyroid drugs. All receptors derive from a female donor with Graves disease.

A few counts support this clonotype. V usage is TRBV19 and J usage is TRBJ2-7; 8 bases line up with TRBD2. The CDR3 totals 14 residues. J gave up 2 bases and V 2 bases, and 2 bases lay outside the gene matches. Germline CDR1 and CDR2: LNHDA and SQIVND (reference sequence). CDR3 sequence reads: CASSIQRGPYEQYF. Here the CDR3 DNA reads TGTGCCAGTAGTATACAGCGGGGGCCCTACGAGCAGTACTTC.

The table lists this clonotype with many counts. One junction end disagrees with the germline gene, perhaps due to a read error. The rearrangement joins TRBV5-1 to TRBJ1-5; 7 bases agree with TRBD1. CDR3 size: 14 residues. CDR1 SGHRS and CDR2 YFSETQ come from the germline V gene. The CDR3 DNA follows: TGTGCCAGCAGCCTCGACAGGGGCAATCAGCCCCAGCATTTT. It is translated as CASSLDRGNQPQHF.

This sequence joins TRBV5-4 and TRBJ1-1; 7 bases map to TRBD1. Germline lookup yields CDR1 SGHNT and CDR2 YYREEE (reference sequence). The CDR3 is 18 residues long. The trim removed 4 bases at V and 1 base at J, leaving 16 bases unmatched. CDR3: CASSPTLQGWGSNTEAFF. The DNA for the CDR3 is TGTGCCAGCAGCCCTACCCTACAGGGGTGGGGGTCGAACACTGAAGCTTTCTTT.

With respect to this clonotype: A much larger clone lies one base from this, so it may be a read error. The chain has TRBV3-1 and TRBJ2-2; 10 nucleotides line up with TRBD2. The junction had 10 bases not matched to a gene; V was cut back by 5 bases and J by 4 bases. CDR3 length: 17 residues. Germline V CDR1 and CDR2: LGHDT, YNNKEL (reference sequence). CDR3 amino acids: CASSYGLAVTSTGELFF. As DNA, the CDR3 is TGTGCCAGCAGCTACGGACTAGCGGTTACGAGCACCGGGGAGCTGTTTTTT.

The J gene is TRBJ1-2, the V gene TRBV7-2; D is uncertain. Germline V gene sequence: CDR1 SGHTA, CDR2 FQGNSA. The CDR3 contains 12 residues. The germline V and J ends were trimmed by 6 bases and 8 bases, with 13 bases remaining between them. The CDR3 nucleotides are TGTGCCAGCAGTCGCTCCGAGAGCGGCTACACCTTC. Translation gives CASSRSESGYTF.

The table lists this clonotype with many counts. The CDR3: CSAIAGGSYNEQFF. CDR3 in DNA: TGCAGTGCTATTGCGGGAGGATCCTACAATGAGCAGTTCTTC. This chain uses TRBV20-1 with TRBJ2-1; 8 positions agree with TRBD2. This CDR3 contains 14 residues. The junction had 3 bases not matched to a gene; V was cut back by 4 bases and J by 1 base. CDR1 and CDR2 (germline): DFQATT, SNEGSKA (reference sequence).

This clonotype was recorded at least ten times. The gene calls are TRBV7-2 and TRBJ1-4; no firm D call. V lost 3 bases and J 5 bases, leaving 10 bases between the germline ends. The CDR3 runs 14 residues. Germline CDR1 is SGHTA and CDR2 is FQGNSA. The CDR3 region has the DNA TGTGCCAGCAGCTTCAAGGGATCAAATGAAAAACTGTTTTTT. Its protein is CASSFKGSNEKLFF.

The gene calls are TRBV10-3 and TRBJ1-1; possible D gene TRBD1, 6 bases. The CDR3 sequence is 18 residues long. V was shortened by 0 bases and J by 4 bases, with 21 bases between the two germline ends. Germline CDR1 and CDR2: ENHRY and SYGVKD. CDR3 bases: TGTGCCATCAGTGAGTCGTTAGCGATCAGGGGTTGGGGCACTGAAGCTTTCTTT. Amino acid sequence: CAISESLAIRGWGTEAFF.

As concerns this clonotype: The junction departs from germline at one end; a sequencing error may be responsible. The rearrangement links TRBV27 to TRBJ2-5; a possible D gene is TRBD2 (6 bases). This CDR3 region has 14 residues. CDR1 is MNHEY, CDR2 SMNVEV, per germline (reference sequence). The CDR3 spells CATSIGGVVETQYF. CDR3 bases: TGTGCCACCAGTATCGGGGGAGTCGTCGAGACCCAGTACTTC.

V and J are TRBV27 and TRBJ1-2; D remains unclear. Germline CDR1 and CDR2: MNHEY and SMNVEV (reference sequence). The CDR3 loop spans 14 amino acids. Trimming cost V 6 bases and J 0 bases, with 11 bases left between them. The CDR3: CASRGGIPNYGYTF. CDR3 bases: TGTGCCAGCAGGGGAGGGATCCCTAACTATGGCTACACCTTC.